Shown below are 13 T cell receptor beta chains from a single sample sequenced in a study of Graves' ophthalmopathy and Graves' hyperthyroidism. Beta-chain TCR CDR3 regions were amplified from RNA transcripts. HTBI primers were used in a first-round RT-PCR, which preceded a second-round multiplex PCR. TCRdb fed the multiplex PCR reads into MiXCR, producing one record per CDR3 protein. The sample has 260,000 or so distinct CDR3 sequences; around 45% are singletons. Sequenced input: peripheral blood. The receptors originated from an adult man with Graves' ophthalmopathy.

The rearrangement uses TRBV12-3 or TRBV12-4 and TRBJ2-2; either TRBD1 or TRBD2 may fit D (7 bases each). The CDR3 totals 15 residues. Trimming took off 6 bases at V and 5 bases at J, with 16 bases between the two ends. In DNA, the CDR3 is TGTGCCAGCAGCCCAGGGGGGGCATTTACCGGGGAGCTGTTTTTT. As protein: CASSPGGAFTGELFF.

This clonotype came up many times. The chain has TRBV7-2 and TRBJ1-5; possible D gene TRBD1, 5 bases. CDR1 and CDR2 (germline): SGHTA, FQGNSA. The V and J ends lost 5 bases and 0 bases respectively, with 14 bases between them. CDR3 length: 16 amino acids. The CDR3 sequence: CASSPEGHASNQPQHF. CDR3 DNA sequence: TGTGCCAGCAGCCCAGAGGGGCACGCTAGCAATCAGCCCCAGCATTTT.

This clonotype was seen at least ten times. The chain uses TRBV25-1 and TRBJ1-2; D is possibly TRBD1 (5 bases). Trimming took off 2 bases at V and 3 bases at J, with 7 bases between the two ends. From germline, CDR1 is MGHDK and CDR2 SYGVNS. CDR3 length: 13 residues. CDR3 nucleotide sequence: TGTGCCAGCAGTGAACAGGGACACTATGGCTACACCTTC. Translating gives CASSEQGHYGYTF.

This chain uses TRBV11-2 with TRBJ2-2; D is unclear. CDR3 length: 12 amino acids. Germline CDR1 SGHAT, CDR2 FQNNGV. V lost 1 base, J lost 7 bases, and 4 bases lay in between. CDR3: CASSLGYGELFF. The CDR3 DNA reads as TGTGCCAGCAGCTTAGGGTACGGGGAGCTGTTTTTT.

V and J are TRBV5-8 and TRBJ2-7; 11 bases fit TRBD2. The CDR3 is made up of 16 amino acids. V gave up 0 bases and J gave up 5 bases; unmatched junction bases: 7. Germline V gives CDR1 SGHTS, CDR2 YDEGEE. CDR3 residues: CASSLGLAGPIHEQYF. CDR3 bases: TGTGCCAGCAGCTTGGGACTAGCGGGACCCATCCACGAGCAGTACTTC.

The V and J genes are TRBV10-3 and TRBJ1-1; D uncertain. CDR1 and CDR2 (germline): ENHRY, SYGVKD. This CDR3 comprises 12 residues. Trimming removed 2 bases from V and 3 bases from J, with 4 bases in between. CDR3: CAISEVHTEAFF. The CDR3 DNA sequence: TGTGCCATCAGTGAGGTTCACACTGAAGCTTTCTTT.

The J gene is TRBJ1-1, the V gene TRBV7-2; 10 positions match TRBD1. CDR1 is SGHTA and CDR2 is FQGNSA in the germline V gene. CDR3 size: 16 residues. Trimming cost V 0 bases and J 4 bases; bases outside gene matches: 5. The CDR3 nucleotides read TGTGCCAGCAGCTTAGCGACAGGGGGCCAGGGCACTGAAGCTTTCTTT. Protein product: CASSLATGGQGTEAFF.

The J gene is TRBJ1-1, the V gene TRBV10-3, with 8 bases matching TRBD1. The trim removed 6 bases at V and 1 base at J, leaving 4 bases unmatched. The CDR3 has 14 amino acids. The V gene's germline CDR1 is ENHRY and CDR2 SYGVKD. CDR3 residues: CAISQQGGNTEAFF. The CDR3 bases are TGTGCCATCAGCCAACAGGGGGGGAACACTGAAGCTTTCTTT.

This clonotype showed up just a few times. V gene TRBV2 combines with J gene TRBJ2-5, with 9 nucleotides matching TRBD2. The trim removed 4 bases at V and 3 bases at J, leaving 6 bases unmatched. The CDR3 is 15 residues long. Germline values: CDR1 SNHLY, CDR2 FYNNEI. DNA for the CDR3: TGTGCCAGCAGTGGGGGGACTAGCTGGGAAGAGACCCAGTACTTC. Its protein is CASSGGTSWEETQYF.

This clonotype appeared many times. This chain uses TRBV20-1 with TRBJ1-5; D gene ambiguous. Trimming stripped 7 bases from V and 6 bases from J, with 7 bases between. This CDR3 is 10 amino acids long. CDR1 is DFQATT and CDR2 is SNEGSKA in the germline V gene (reference sequence). The CDR3 DNA reads TGCAGTGGAGGGTCTCAGCCCCAGCATTTT. Protein product: CSGGSQPQHF.

The gene calls are TRBV20-1 and TRBJ2-7; D gene unclear. The V end was cut by 4 bases, the J end by 0 bases, with 10 bases between. The CDR3 runs 13 residues. Germline V gene lookup returns CDR1 DFQATT and CDR2 SNEGSKA (reference sequence). The CDR3 loop is CSATVPFSYEQYF. The CDR3 DNA reads as TGCAGTGCTACTGTCCCTTTCTCCTACGAGCAGTACTTC.

This chain uses TRBV7-2 with TRBJ1-2; D not resolved. Deletions cut 5 bases from V and 2 bases from J, with 18 bases between. Germline-derived CDR1 and CDR2 are SGHTA and FQGNSA. The CDR3 extends over 16 amino acids. CDR3 in DNA: TGTGCCAGCAGCCTCTTTATGTTAGCGGGAAACTATGGCTACACCTTC. Protein sequence: CASSLFMLAGNYGYTF.

This clonotype was recorded only once. The chain links TRBV28 to TRBJ2-5, with TRBD1 matching over 8 bases. V was clipped by 6 bases and J by 1 base; unmatched bases: 10. Germline V CDR1 and CDR2: MDHEN, SYDVKM. The CDR3 length is 16 residues. The chain's CDR3 is CASSPPGDRGQETQYF. CDR3 nucleotides: TGTGCCAGCAGCCCGCCCGGAGACAGGGGCCAAGAGACCCAGTACTTC.